This T cell receptor (beta chain) is drawn from a study of blood T cell repertoires in COVID-19. Study context: Samples of COVID-19 (acute and convalescent) were obtained from the United States, Italy and Spain.

Only in-frame clones appear in the TCRdb table, and some are missing; sequencing was by immunoSEQ multiplex PCR. The sample lists 45,000 to 55,000 clones; 80% to 85% were seen once. CDR1 MDHEN and CDR2 SYDVKM come from the germline V gene. V was clipped by 4 bases and J by 0 bases; unmatched bases: 24. The CDR3 contains 21 residues. The sample consisted of peripheral blood. This sequence was found in a man in his forties or fifties with acute or convalescent COVID-19. The V gene is TRBV28, the J gene TRBJ2-7; 7 bases are shared with TRBD2. The DNA of the CDR3 is TGTGCCAGCAGTTCGCCCTTCAGCGGGACCCTCTTTTCGCAGAGCTCCTACGAGCAGTACTTC. Protein product: CASSSPFSGTLFSQSSYEQYF.